This is a list of T cell receptor beta chains from one sample in a study of T cell clusters in autoimmune cytopenias. TCRdb reanalyzed the multiplex PCR reads, giving one entry per CDR3 protein sequence and no DNA. This listing includes about 1,800 distinct CDR3 sequences. The sample was peripheral blood. These TCRs come from a human donor with an autoimmune cytopenia or autoimmune hepatitis (not recorded which). Each CDR3 is given with its conserved first and last residue. Fields, in order: J gene, V gene, clone size, CDR3 protein. A row's size may be missing; if present it is once, few, many or a size class.

TRBJ1-2 TRBV12-3/TRBV12-4 medium-sized CASSFSGTRGYTF
TRBJ1-5 TRBV19 medium-sized CASSTTGGNQPQHF
TRBJ2-5 TRBV10-3 medium-sized CAIQDGGQGARETQYF
TRBJ2-1 TRBV27 medium-sized CASSSEEPGQGAGEQFF
TRBJ1-5 TRBV5-4 medium-sized CASSLDRGVNQPQHF
TRBJ1-1 TRBV10-3 medium-sized CAISEFRDRGGGAFF
TRBJ2-5 TRBV10-3 NA CAISERGLAGGETQYF
TRBJ2-5 TRBV27 medium-sized CASSLTGRETQYF
TRBJ1-2 TRBV10-3 NA CATEGGSSANYGYTF
TRBJ2-3 TRBV10-3 medium-sized CATTAAGTSTDTQYF
TRBJ1-2 TRBV27 medium-sized CASSRYEGLGYTF
TRBJ2-1 TRBV29-1 large CSAAGQNPNLADNEQFF
TRBJ1-6 TRBV12-3/TRBV12-4 medium-sized CASSFRTDNSPLHF
TRBJ1-2 TRBV29-1 large CSAGRDIYGYTF
TRBJ1-6 TRBV5-6 NA CASSPGQAYNSPLHF
TRBJ2-3 TRBV11-2 NA CASSLSQADTQYF
TRBJ1-5 TRBV12-3/TRBV12-4 medium-sized CASSSPGGAGGSQPQHF
TRBJ1-2 TRBV12-3/TRBV12-4 medium-sized CASRDGQAYGYTF
TRBJ2-1 TRBV6-5 large CASSYLTASYNEQFF
TRBJ2-1 TRBV19 large CASSMSLAANNEQFF
TRBJ2-1 TRBV10-3 medium-sized CALSTGTGSTVRQFF
TRBJ2-7 TRBV30 medium-sized CAWSSRGLAPYEQYF
TRBJ1-4 TRBV18 medium-sized CASSPFEPSGGEKLFF
TRBJ2-7 TRBV6-5 medium-sized CASSYSTPPLYEQYF
TRBJ1-5 TRBV20-1 NA CSARDVNQPQHF
TRBJ2-1 TRBV12-3/TRBV12-4 medium-sized CASSTTEYNEQFF
TRBJ2-3 TRBV20-1 NA CSAKPPRGRTSFRGTDTQYF
TRBJ1-1 TRBV18 medium-sized CASSPGQGEVTEAFF
TRBJ1-1 TRBV20-1 NA CSAQKTGQEAFF
TRBJ2-7 TRBV29-1 large CSVGTGFLGLLEQYF
TRBJ1-1 TRBV6-6 medium-sized CASRVTGGVPEAFF
TRBJ1-6 TRBV12-3/TRBV12-4 medium-sized CASSLGPTNSPLHF
TRBJ2-1 TRBV20-1 medium-sized CSAMTSGSGQFF
TRBJ2-2 TRBV19 large CASSRTTGELFF
TRBJ2-7 TRBV6-2/TRBV6-3 medium-sized CASTAVRGSYEQYF
TRBJ1-2 TRBV27 NA CASSDRRLDGYTF
TRBJ1-1 TRBV29-1 medium-sized CSVAADLNTEAFF
TRBJ2-3 TRBV4-2 medium-sized CASSQVLAGGTDTQYF
TRBJ1-6 TRBV5-6 medium-sized CASGLQRGGVSSPLHF
TRBJ1-2 TRBV15 medium-sized CATSRDVSLGYGYTF
TRBJ1-6 TRBV6-1 medium-sized CASTPSQVNNSPLHF
TRBJ2-7 TRBV5-4 medium-sized CASRSGTDYEQYF
TRBJ1-3 TRBV7-6 medium-sized CASSREQGNTIYF
TRBJ2-5 TRBV5-6 medium-sized CASSFGQEVETQYF
TRBJ1-2 TRBV20-1 medium-sized CSGYREAGYTF